This T cell receptor beta chain was recovered during a study of cytomegalovirus exposure and HLA in healthy donors. General study findings and limits: V- and J-gene trimming of TCR beta was linked (in a later analysis) to a missense DCLRE1C variant. Through in vitro validation, three CMV-associated chains were shown to be specific for CMV antigens.

Of note for this clone: Its antigen remains unidentified.

Germline V gene lookup returns CDR1 SGHTA and CDR2 FQGTGA. The CDR3 covers 13 residues. The germline V and J ends were trimmed by 3 bases and 3 bases, with 8 bases remaining between them. In the PCR, 60 Vbeta and 13 Jbeta primers were used. TCRdb keeps only in-frame clones here, not all; method: immunoSEQ multiplex PCR. The sample holds about 130,000 clones, more than 75% seen once. This sequence was found in a man aged 40-55 years in good health and CMV-seronegative. This chain connects TRBV7-3 to TRBJ1-2; D might be TRBD1 (5 bases). Material: PBMCs. CDR3: CASSFGGDYGYTF. CDR3 sequence (DNA): TGTGCCAGCAGCTTCGGGGGAGACTATGGCTACACCTTC.